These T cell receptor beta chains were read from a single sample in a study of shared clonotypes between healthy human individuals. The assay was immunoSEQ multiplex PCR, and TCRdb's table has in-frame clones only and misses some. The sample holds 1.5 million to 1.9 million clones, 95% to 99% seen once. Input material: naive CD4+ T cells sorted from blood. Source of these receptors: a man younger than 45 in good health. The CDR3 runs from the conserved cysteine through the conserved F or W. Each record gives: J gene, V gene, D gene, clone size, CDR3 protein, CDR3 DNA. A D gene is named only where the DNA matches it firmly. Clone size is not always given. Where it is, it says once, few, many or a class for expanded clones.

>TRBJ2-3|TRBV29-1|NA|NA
CSVGFVTRYF
TGCAGCGTTGGCTTCGTGACCCGGTATTTT
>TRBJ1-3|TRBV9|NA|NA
CASSEGGSSGNTIYF
TGTGCCAGCAGCGAGGGGGGTAGCTCTGGAAACACCATATATTTT
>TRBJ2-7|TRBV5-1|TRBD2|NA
CASSLLAGIAPYEQYF
TGCGCCAGCAGCCTCCTAGCGGGAATCGCTCCCTACGAGCAGTACTTC
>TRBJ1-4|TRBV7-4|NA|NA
CASSLRSDKQFF
TGTGCCAGCAGCTTAAGGTCAGACAAGCAGTTTTTT
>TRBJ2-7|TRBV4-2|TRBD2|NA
CASSQDRREGEQYF
TGTGCCAGCAGCCAAGATAGGAGGGAGGGAGAGCAGTACTTC
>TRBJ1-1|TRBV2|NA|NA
CASSGEGGGTEAFF
TGTGCCAGCAGTGGAGAGGGGGGCGGCACTGAAGCTTTCTTT
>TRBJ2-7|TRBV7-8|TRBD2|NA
CASSLVRGGDYEQYF
TGTGCCAGCAGCTTAGTTCGCGGGGGGGACTACGAGCAGTACTTC
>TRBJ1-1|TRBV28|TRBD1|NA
CASRSDRVTEAFF
TGTGCCAGCAGGTCGGACAGGGTTACTGAAGCTTTCTTT
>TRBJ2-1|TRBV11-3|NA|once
CASSSRGDEQFF
TGTGCCAGCAGCTCACGAGGGGACGAGCAGTTCTTC
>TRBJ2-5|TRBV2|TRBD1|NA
CASNFEQGAGETQYF
TGTGCCAGCAACTTTGAGCAGGGGGCCGGAGAGACCCAGTACTTC
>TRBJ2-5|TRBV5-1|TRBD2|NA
CASSPGLAGGKTQYF
TGCGCCAGCAGCCCAGGACTAGCGGGAGGGAAGACCCAGTACTTC
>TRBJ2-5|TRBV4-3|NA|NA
CASSHTQGVGLGETQYF
TGCGCCAGCAGCCACACACAAGGGGTTGGGTTGGGAGAGACCCAGTACTTC
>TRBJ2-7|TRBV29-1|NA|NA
CSVGSDRYEQYF
TGCAGCGTTGGTTCGGACAGATACGAGCAGTACTTC
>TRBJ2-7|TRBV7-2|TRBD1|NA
CASSLNPGTASYEQYF
TGTGCCAGCAGCCTTAACCCCGGGACAGCCTCCTACGAGCAGTACTTC
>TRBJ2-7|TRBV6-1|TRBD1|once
CASRSWDRAQREQYF
TGTGCCAGCAGGAGCTGGGACAGGGCCCAGAGGGAGCAGTACTTC
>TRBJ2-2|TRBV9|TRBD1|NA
CASSAQGALPGELFF
TGTGCCAGCAGCGCACAGGGGGCGCTTCCCGGGGAGCTGTTTTTT
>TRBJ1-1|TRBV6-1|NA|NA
CASSEYGSWVRTEAFF
TGTGCCAGCAGTGAATATGGCAGTTGGGTGAGGACTGAAGCTTTCTTT
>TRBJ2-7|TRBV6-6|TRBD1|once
CASSYSSGGQQYF
TGTGCCAGCAGTTATTCGTCAGGGGGACAGCAGTACTTC
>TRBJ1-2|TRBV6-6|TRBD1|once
CASSPTGQPNYGYTF
TGTGCCAGCAGCCCGACAGGGCAACCTAACTATGGCTACACCTTC
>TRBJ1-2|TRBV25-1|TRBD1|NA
CASSDSRDRVNGYTF
TGTGCCAGCAGTGACTCCCGGGACAGGGTTAACGGCTACACCTTC
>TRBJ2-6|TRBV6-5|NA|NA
CASSTGSGANVLTF
TGTGCCAGCAGCACGGGGTCCGGGGCCAACGTCCTGACTTTC
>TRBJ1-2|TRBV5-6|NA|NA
CASSLAVRVGSHGYTF
TGTGCCAGCAGCTTGGCGGTTCGGGTCGGGAGCCATGGCTACACCTTC
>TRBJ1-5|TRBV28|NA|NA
CASSPTGYQPQHF
TGTGCCAGCAGTCCTACAGGGTATCAGCCCCAGCATTTT
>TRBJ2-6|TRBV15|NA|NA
CATQRRAGANVLTF
TGTGCCACACAGCGCAGGGCGGGGGCCAACGTCCTGACTTTC
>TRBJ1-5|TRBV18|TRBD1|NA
CASSPGTGLNQPQHF
TGTGCCAGCTCACCCGGGACAGGCCTCAATCAGCCCCAGCATTTT
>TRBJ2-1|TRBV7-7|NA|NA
CASSDAGVDEQFF
TGTGCCAGCAGCGATGCCGGCGTTGATGAGCAGTTCTTC
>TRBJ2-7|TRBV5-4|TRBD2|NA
CASSLLGTRYPEQYF
TGTGCCAGCAGCTTGTTGGGGACTAGATACCCCGAGCAGTACTTC
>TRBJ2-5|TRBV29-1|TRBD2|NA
CSWLAGGSETQYF
TGCAGTTGGCTAGCGGGAGGTTCCGAGACCCAGTACTTC